These 29 T cell receptor beta chains originate from one sample sequenced in a study of blood T cell repertoires in COVID-19. Data came from immunoSEQ multiplex PCR; TCRdb stores just in-frame clones and leaves some out. The repertoire holds around 210,000 clones, with around 80% as singletons. The sequenced sample consisted of peripheral blood. The source of these receptors is a woman aged 80 or over with COVID-19, enrolled during active disease.

This sequence joins TRBV7-9 and TRBJ1-3; D is perhaps TRBD1 (5 bases). CDR1 is SEHNR, CDR2 FQNEAQ, per germline (reference sequence). This CDR3 has 15 residues. Trimming pared 3 bases from V and 4 bases from J, leaving 13 bases between. The CDR3 DNA reads as TGTGCCAGCAGCTTCTTGGGGCAAGGGGGAAACACCATATATTTT. The encoded protein is CASSFLGQGGNTIYF.

The chain employs TRBV5-1 and TRBJ2-2, with TRBD2 identical over 14 bases. J was trimmed by 10 bases and V by 1 base; bases with no gene match: 12. CDR3 length equals 18 residues. Germline CDR1 reads SGHRS; CDR2 reads YFSETQ. CDR3 region: CASSLLGSGTSGRAELFF. Here the CDR3 DNA reads TGCGCCAGCAGCTTGCTAGGCTCCGGGACTAGCGGGAGAGCGGAGCTGTTTTTT.

V is TRBV12-3 or TRBV12-4 and J is TRBJ2-5, with D uncertain. The length of the CDR3 is 13 residues. V was trimmed by 5 bases and J by 2 bases, leaving 9 bases between them. The CDR3 spells CASSLLLQETQYF. CDR3 coding DNA: TGTGCCAGCAGTCTTCTACTGCAAGAGACCCAGTACTTC.

The chain couples TRBV28 to TRBJ1-2; 7 positions match TRBD1. Looked up from germline, CDR1 is MDHEN and CDR2 is SYDVKM. The junction had 6 bases not matched to a gene; V was cut back by 4 bases and J by 1 base. This CDR3 region has 15 residues. CDR3 DNA: TGTGCCAGCAGTTCCAGGGGGAAGGGTAACTATGGCTACACCTTC. It specifies CASSSRGKGNYGYTF.

V and J are TRBV18 and TRBJ2-1, with TRBD2 identical over 9 bases. The CDR3 is made up of 16 amino acids. CDR1 and CDR2 from the germline V gene are KGHSH and LQKENI. V shed 3 bases and J 7 bases; nucleotides not matched to a gene: 10. The CDR3 loop reads CASSPVGGGAMNEQFF. The CDR3, as DNA: TGTGCCAGCTCACCCGTTGGCGGGGGGGCGATGAATGAGCAGTTCTTC.

The V gene is TRBV29-1, the J gene TRBJ1-1, with unresolved D. This CDR3 comprises 12 residues. Per the germline V gene, CDR1 is SQVTM and CDR2 is ANQGSEA. V dropped 3 bases and J dropped 4 bases, with 9 bases sitting between them. The CDR3 region is CSVEESATEAFF. CDR3 DNA: TGCAGCGTTGAGGAGTCGGCCACTGAAGCTTTCTTT.

The chain uses TRBV2 and TRBJ1-1, with 8 bases matching TRBD1. Germline V gene lookup returns CDR1 SNHLY and CDR2 FYNNEI. V dropped 6 bases and J dropped 3; count of bases not matched to a gene: 9. CDR3 length: 15 residues. The CDR3, as DNA: TGTGCCAGCAGGAGGGACAGGACTGGGGACACTGAAGCTTTCTTT. Residues: CASRRDRTGDTEAFF.

The rearrangement joins TRBV4-2 to TRBJ1-1, with 9 bases identical to TRBD1. CDR1 and CDR2 from the germline V gene are LGHNA and YNFKEQ. This CDR3 spans 14 amino acids. With V trimmed by 8 bases and J by 1 base, 5 bases remained unmatched. The CDR3 loop reads CASSGTGTNTEAFF. CDR3 nucleotides: TGTGCCAGCTCTGGGACAGGGACGAACACTGAAGCTTTCTTT.

The genes are TRBV11-2 and TRBJ1-2; D is ambiguous. The CDR3 sequence is 17 residues long. Germline values: CDR1 SGHAT, CDR2 FQNNGV. V was pared by 1 base and J by 0 bases, with 15 bases between. The CDR3 bases are TGTGCCAGCAGCTTAGGCCCCCCCCAGTTAACTAACTATGGCTACACCTTC. Translation: CASSLGPPQLTNYGYTF.

The chain couples TRBV4-1 to TRBJ2-2; possibly TRBD1 for D (6 bases). Trimming left V 0 bases short and J 4 bases short, with 12 bases between. CDR3 length: 16 residues. The germline V gene encodes CDR1 MGHRA and CDR2 YSYEKL. The CDR3 DNA is TGCGCCAGCAGCCAAGAAGACCAGGGGAGCACCGGGGAGCTGTTTTTT. It translates to CASSQEDQGSTGELFF.

The chain is built from TRBV6-5 and TRBJ1-5; D is undetermined. The CDR3 runs to 14 residues. Trimming removed 5 bases at V and 6 bases at J, with 14 bases between. Germline V gene data show CDR1 as MNHEY and CDR2 as SVGAGI. The DNA for the CDR3 is TGTGCCAGCAGTCCTGGGCGGGTTGTTCAGCCCCAGCATTTT. Its protein is CASSPGRVVQPQHF.

The CDR3 loop reads CATTGTGRDGYTF. Here the CDR3 DNA reads TGTGCCACAACCGGGACAGGGAGGGATGGCTACACCTTC. J is TRBJ1-2 and V is TRBV19, with 9 nucleotides matching TRBD1. Germline V gene sequence: CDR1 LNHDA, CDR2 SQIVND (reference sequence). Trimming removed 10 bases from V and 6 bases from J; junction bases left unmatched: 9. CDR3 size: 13 residues.

This chain connects TRBV5-4 to TRBJ1-5; D call uncertain. CDR1 is SGHNT, CDR2 YYREEE, per germline (reference sequence). The V and J ends lost 3 bases and 9 bases respectively, with 13 bases between them. This CDR3 is 13 amino acids long. CDR3 DNA sequence: TGTGCCAGCAGCTCCGGCGGCGAGGGGCCCCAGCATTTT. Translation gives CASSSGGEGPQHF.

The chain joins TRBV5-1 to TRBJ2-3; D gene unclear. Trimming shortened V by 1 base and J by 0 bases, and 9 bases separated the two germline ends. The CDR3 has 15 amino acids. Germline CDR1 is SGHRS and CDR2 is YFSETQ. Here the CDR3 DNA reads TGCGCCAGCAGCTTGATCGACTCTAGCACAGATACGCAGTATTTT. It codes for CASSLIDSSTDTQYF.

The rearrangement uses TRBV5-4 and TRBJ1-2; D might be TRBD1 (5 bases). CDR1 and CDR2 from the germline V gene are SGHNT and YYREEE (reference sequence). The CDR3 sequence is 16 residues long. V lost 0 bases to trimming and J lost 0 bases, with 12 bases between them. CDR3 nucleotide sequence: TGTGCCAGCAGCTTGGGGGGCAGCGCCTCTAACTATGGCTACACCTTC. Translation gives CASSLGGSASNYGYTF. Full variable domain (outside the CDR3, taken from reference TRBV5-4 and TRBJ1-2): ETGVTQSPTHLIKTRGQQVTLRCSSQSGHNTVSWYQQALGQGPQFIFQYYREEENGRGNFPPRFSGLQFPNYSSELNVNALELDDSALYLCASSLGGSASNYGYTFGSGTRLTVV.

This clone showed up just once. V usage is TRBV10-2 and J usage is TRBJ1-1; D is perhaps TRBD1 (5 bases). V was trimmed by 2 bases and J by 5 bases, leaving 12 bases between them. CDR1 is WSHSY, CDR2 SAAADI, per germline. The CDR3 totals 14 residues. This chain's CDR3 is CASSERAKGTEAFF. The CDR3 bases are TGCGCCAGCAGTGAGAGGGCGAAGGGGACTGAAGCTTTCTTT.

As DNA, the CDR3 is TGTGCCAGCAGCTTAGGCCCCGGGTCTCAGCCCCAGCATTTT. Encoded protein: CASSLGPGSQPQHF. The chain recombines TRBV13 with TRBJ1-5; D remains ambiguous. Deletions cut 0 bases from V and 6 bases from J, with 9 bases between. The CDR3 consists of 14 residues. Germline CDR1 and CDR2: PRHDT and FYEKMQ (reference sequence).

This sequence joins TRBV28 and TRBJ1-2, with 9 bases that match TRBD1. CDR1 is MDHEN, CDR2 SYDVKM, per germline. The trim removed 8 bases at V and 0 bases at J, leaving 13 bases unmatched. This CDR3 contains 17 residues. CDR3 sequence: CASLPAGTGRANYGYTF. The DNA for the CDR3 is TGTGCCAGCCTTCCCGCCGGGACAGGGAGAGCTAACTATGGCTACACCTTC.

The chain has TRBV6-5 and TRBJ1-1; 8 bases align to TRBD1. V lost 2 bases to trimming and J lost 7 bases; unmatched junction nucleotides: 6. The CDR3 loop spans 14 amino acids. The germline CDR1 and CDR2 sequences are MNHEY and SVGAGI. The CDR3 sequence is CASSYNRGSFEAFF. The CDR3 DNA reads TGTGCCAGCAGTTACAACAGGGGGAGCTTTGAAGCTTTCTTT.

This chain joins TRBV18 and TRBJ2-7, with 7 bases aligning to TRBD1. CDR3 length: 14 amino acids. V shed 3 bases and J 2 bases; nucleotides not matched to a gene: 4. CDR1 and CDR2 from the germline V gene are KGHSH and LQKENI. The CDR3 DNA reads TGTGCCAGCTCACCGACAGGGTCCACCTACGAGCAGTACTTC. It translates to CASSPTGSTYEQYF.

The chain recombines TRBV5-4 with TRBJ2-7; 7 nucleotides align to TRBD2. There are 16 residues in the CDR3. V trimming: 0 bases; J trimming: 2 bases; junction bases outside the gene matches: 8. The germline CDR1 and CDR2 sequences are SGHNT and YYREEE (reference sequence). Here the CDR3 DNA reads TGTGCCAGCAGCTTGGGGGGAGGGATGGGTGCCTACGAGCAGTACTTC. Protein: CASSLGGGMGAYEQYF. The full variable domain, completed using reference TRBV5-4 and TRBJ2-7, is ETGVTQSPTHLIKTRGQQVTLRCSSQSGHNTVSWYQQALGQGPQFIFQYYREEENGRGNFPPRFSGLQFPNYSSELNVNALELDDSALYLCASSLGGGMGAYEQYFGPGTRLTVT.

This clone came up a few times. The J gene is TRBJ2-5, the V gene TRBV24-1; tentative D call: TRBD2 (5 bases). The CDR3 has 14 amino acids. The V end was cut by 2 bases, the J end by 5 bases, with 11 bases between. The germline V gene has CDR1 KGHDR and CDR2 SFDVKD. CDR3 protein: CATSDWRPWETQYF. CDR3 DNA sequence: TGTGCCACCAGTGATTGGAGGCCCTGGGAGACCCAGTACTTC.

The genes are TRBV19 and TRBJ2-5, with 7 bases that match TRBD2. The CDR3 consists of 15 residues. Germline V lookup: CDR1 LNHDA, CDR2 SQIVND (reference sequence). J was trimmed by 4 bases and V by 6 bases; bases with no gene match: 11. CDR3 nucleotides: TGTGCCAGTAGGGGAGGGGCGGGAGCGGGAGAGACCCAGTACTTC. It specifies CASRGGAGAGETQYF.

The CDR3 nucleotides are TGTGCCAGCAGACGGACAGGGCCAGATGGCTACACCTTC. Amino acid sequence: CASRRTGPDGYTF. The rearrangement uses TRBV28 and TRBJ1-2, with TRBD1 identical over 8 bases. V shed 6 bases, J shed 6 bases, and the junction held 6 bases outside the gene matches. The CDR3 is 13 residues long. Germline CDR1 MDHEN, CDR2 SYDVKM.

V is TRBV5-6 and J is TRBJ2-3, with 8 bases matching TRBD1. The CDR3 has 13 amino acids. Unmatched junction bases numbered 0, after V lost 0 bases and J lost 6 bases. CDR1 SGHDT and CDR2 YYEEEE come from the germline V gene. Here the CDR3 DNA reads TGTGCCAGCAGCTTGGACAGGGGGGATACGCAGTATTTT. This translates into CASSLDRGDTQYF.

The chain has TRBV5-1 and TRBJ2-2, with a tentative D call TRBD1 (5 bases). The CDR3 extends over 14 amino acids. V lost 1 base and J 8 bases, leaving 12 bases between the germline ends. Germline lookup yields CDR1 SGHRS and CDR2 YFSETQ. The CDR3 nucleotides are TGCGCCAGCAGCTTGAGCGCAGCAGGGGGGGAGCTGTTTTTT. It codes for CASSLSAAGGELFF. Variable domain in full (rest from reference TRBV5-1 and TRBJ2-2): KAGVTQTPRYLIKTRGQQVTLSCSPISGHRSVSWYQQTPGQGLQFLFEYFSETQRNKGNFPGRFSGRQFSNSRSEMNVSTLELGDSALYLCASSLSAAGGELFFGEGSRLTVL.

This clone was picked up a small number of times. The chain has TRBV9 and TRBJ1-6; D is undetermined. The CDR3 runs to 13 residues. In germline, CDR1 is SGDLS, CDR2 YYNGEE. The ends were cut back, 0 bases at V and 7 bases at J, with 5 bases in the middle. The CDR3 nucleotides are TGTGCCAGCAGCGTAGAATCGAATTCACCCCTCCACTTT. Translation gives CASSVESNSPLHF.

This clone showed up just once. CDR3 DNA sequence: TGTGCCAGCACGACGGAGGGAAACACCATATATTTT. Translating gives CASTTEGNTIYF. The genes are TRBV2 and TRBJ1-3; D not certain. Germline V gives CDR1 SNHLY, CDR2 FYNNEI. Trimming left V 7 bases short and J 4 bases short, with 8 bases between. The CDR3 has 12 amino acids. Using reference TRBV2 and TRBJ1-3 for the parts outside the CDR3, the full variable domain is EPEVTQTPSHQVTQMGQEVILRCVPISNHLYFYWYRQILGQKVEFLVSFYNNEISEKSEIFDDQFSVERPDGSNFTLKIRSTKLEDSAMYFCASTTEGNTIYFGEGSWLTVV.

The chain is built from TRBV3-1 (or the pseudogene TRBV3-2) and TRBJ1-1; TRBD1 might be the D (5 bases). This CDR3 region has 13 residues. The V gene lost 1 base and the J gene lost 7 bases, with 10 bases spanning the gap. Per the germline V gene, CDR1 is LGHDT and CDR2 is YNNKEL (reference sequence). CDR3 region: CASSQVGGFEAFF. The CDR3 DNA reads as TGTGCCAGCAGCCAAGTGGGGGGGTTTGAAGCTTTCTTT.